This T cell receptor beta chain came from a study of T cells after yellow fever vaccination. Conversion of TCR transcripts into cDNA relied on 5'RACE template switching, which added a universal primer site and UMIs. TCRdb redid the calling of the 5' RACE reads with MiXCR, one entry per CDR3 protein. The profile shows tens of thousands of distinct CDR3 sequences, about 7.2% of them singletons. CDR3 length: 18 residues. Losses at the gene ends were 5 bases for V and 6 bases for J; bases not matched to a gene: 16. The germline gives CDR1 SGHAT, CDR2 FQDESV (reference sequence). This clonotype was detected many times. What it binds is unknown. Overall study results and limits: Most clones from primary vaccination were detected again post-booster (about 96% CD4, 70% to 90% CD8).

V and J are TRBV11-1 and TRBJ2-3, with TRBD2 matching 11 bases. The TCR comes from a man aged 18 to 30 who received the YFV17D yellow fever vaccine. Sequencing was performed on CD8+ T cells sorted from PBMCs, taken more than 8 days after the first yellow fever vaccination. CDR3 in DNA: TGTGCCAGCAGCCCTACCGAAAGACTAGCGGGGATGTTGGATACGCAGTATTTT. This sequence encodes CASSPTERLAGMLDTQYF.